The rows below give T cell receptor beta chains drawn from one sample of a study of control samples from healthy donors and cancer patients. TCRdb's table, derived via immunoSEQ multiplex PCR, lists solely in-frame clones and lacks some. The sample lists tens of thousands of clones; 84% were seen once. Sequenced material: PBMCs. These receptors were obtained from a man between 70 and 80 years old with lung cancer. The CDR3 runs from the conserved cysteine through the conserved F or W. Fields, in order: J gene, V gene, clone size, D gene, CDR3 protein, CDR3 DNA. The D gene is left open where the match is weak. A row's size may be missing; if present it is once, few, many or a size class.

>TRBJ2-5|TRBV6-5|.|.
CASSLGETQYF
TGTGCCAGCAGTCTGGGGGAGACCCAGTACTTC
>TRBJ1-5|TRBV7-9|.|TRBD1
CASSLAGDRGRNQPQHF
TGTGCCAGCAGCTTAGCGGGGGACAGGGGACGAAATCAGCCCCAGCATTTT
>TRBJ2-7|TRBV4-1|few|TRBD1
CASSLRQGEHEQYF
TGCGCCAGCAGCCTCCGACAGGGGGAACACGAGCAGTACTTC
>TRBJ1-2|TRBV3-1/TRBV3-2|once|.
CASSERISGPYGYTF
TGTGCCAGCAGCGAAAGGATTTCCGGGCCCTATGGCTACACCTTC
>TRBJ1-4|TRBV7-9|.|.
CASSLANSGARVF
TGTGCCAGCAGCTTAGCGAATTCGGGCGCACGGGTTTTT
>TRBJ2-1|TRBV18|.|TRBD2
CASSQLPTSGGAYNEQFF
TGTGCCAGCTCACAACTACCAACTAGCGGGGGTGCCTACAATGAGCAGTTCTTC
>TRBJ1-5|TRBV29-1|.|.
CSVGPTGPGPQHF
TGCAGCGTGGGGCCGACAGGTCCGGGGCCCCAGCATTTT
>TRBJ2-3|TRBV10-3|.|TRBD2
CAISSPPSSGGPSTDTQYF
TGTGCCATCAGTTCGCCCCCTTCTAGCGGGGGACCTAGCACAGATACGCAGTATTTT
>TRBJ1-5|TRBV6-6|.|.
CASSSGGVGGQPQHF
TGTGCCAGCAGCTCTGGAGGGGTAGGCGGTCAGCCCCAGCATTTT
>TRBJ1-1|TRBV4-3|.|.
CASSQVAGGANTEAFF
TGCGCCAGCAGCCAAGTCGCGGGGGGAGCAAACACTGAAGCTTTCTTT
>TRBJ2-1|TRBV2|.|TRBD1
CASIARTGADEQFF
TGTGCCAGCATTGCGCGGACAGGGGCCGATGAGCAGTTCTTC
>TRBJ2-2|TRBV18|.|TRBD1
CASSPQGAHTGELFF
TGTGCCAGCTCACCCCAGGGGGCGCATACCGGGGAGCTGTTTTTT
>TRBJ1-1|TRBV7-2|.|.
CASSLMMRGPEAFF
TGTGCCAGCAGTCTTATGATGCGGGGGCCTGAAGCTTTCTTT
>TRBJ2-7|TRBV6-1|few|.
CASSEAWLRSSYEQYF
TGTGCCAGCAGTGAAGCCTGGCTAAGGAGCTCCTACGAGCAGTACTTC
>TRBJ1-1|TRBV2|.|.
CASSGRWNTEAFF
TGTGCCAGCAGTGGACGGTGGAACACTGAAGCTTTCTTT
>TRBJ2-7|TRBV18|many|TRBD1
CASSPARTGDAEQYF
TGTGCCAGCTCACCGGCGAGGACAGGGGATGCTGAGCAGTACTTC
>TRBJ1-2|TRBV28|.|TRBD1
CASSEDRGTYGYTF
TGTGCCAGCAGTGAGGACAGGGGCACCTATGGCTACACCTTC
>TRBJ2-7|TRBV4-1|.|.
CASSPAWTDPSYEQYF
TGCGCCAGCAGTCCCGCTTGGACAGACCCCTCCTACGAGCAGTACTTC
>TRBJ1-4|TRBV7-2|.|.
CASSLRGAAGRGEKLFF
TGTGCCAGCAGCTTAAGAGGTGCGGCCGGTCGGGGTGAAAAACTGTTTTTT
>TRBJ2-7|TRBV6-5|.|.
CASSTGSSYEQYF
TGTGCCAGCAGCACCGGGAGCTCCTACGAGCAGTACTTC
>TRBJ1-5|TRBV11-2|.|.
CASSLGSGALGPQHF
TGTGCCAGCAGCTTAGGATCAGGGGCCTTGGGGCCCCAGCATTTT
>TRBJ2-7|TRBV24-1|.|TRBD1
CATSDTGQGSYEQYF
TGTGCCACCAGTGACACCGGACAGGGCTCCTACGAGCAGTACTTC
>TRBJ1-1|TRBV7-2|few|TRBD1
CASSPRTGMNTEAFF
TGTGCCAGCAGCCCCCGGACAGGGATGAACACTGAAGCTTTCTTT
>TRBJ1-5|TRBV30|.|.
CAWSTQNPRMLPQHF
TGTGCCTGGAGTACACAAAACCCGAGGATGTTGCCCCAGCATTTT
>TRBJ2-3|TRBV30|.|TRBD2
CAWSMSVGGGTDTQYF
TGTGCCTGGAGTATGAGCGTGGGCGGGGGAACAGATACGCAGTATTTT
>TRBJ1-2|TRBV6-2/TRBV6-3|.|.
CASSALDSFNYGYTF
TGTGCCAGCAGCGCCCTCGACAGCTTTAACTATGGCTACACCTTC
>TRBJ1-2|TRBV10-3|.|.
CAISESGGNGYTF
TGTGCCATCAGTGAGTCGGGTGGGAATGGCTACACCTTC
>TRBJ2-1|TRBV20-1|.|.
CSAITRNEQFF
TGCAGTGCCATTACTAGGAATGAGCAGTTCTTC
>TRBJ1-1|TRBV18|.|.
CASSPAGGTGNTEAFF
TGTGCCAGCTCACCAGCGGGGGGGACGGGTAACACTGAAGCTTTCTTT
>TRBJ2-7|TRBV7-9|.|.
CASSERLWGPTYEQYF
TGTGCCAGCAGCGAGAGATTGTGGGGTCCGACCTACGAGCAGTACTTC
>TRBJ2-1|TRBV7-8|.|.
CASRNKVSPYNEQFF
TGTGCCAGCAGGAATAAAGTTTCCCCTTACAATGAGCAGTTCTTC
>TRBJ2-6|TRBV5-1|.|.
CASSQRGGGSGANVLTF
TGCGCCAGCAGCCAGAGGGGAGGGGGCTCTGGGGCCAACGTCCTGACTTTC
>TRBJ1-1|TRBV28|.|.
CASAMGGAGPEAFF
TGTGCCAGCGCAATGGGGGGGGCTGGCCCTGAAGCTTTCTTT
>TRBJ2-4|TRBV15|.|TRBD1
CASESGTGGLNIQYF
TGTGCCAGCGAATCCGGGACAGGGGGTTTGAACATTCAGTACTTC
>TRBJ2-7|TRBV19|once|TRBD1
CASSSNRGHSEQYF
TGTGCCAGTAGTTCAAACAGGGGGCACTCCGAGCAGTACTTC